The 17 T cell receptor beta chains below all came from one sample that was sequenced in a study of response to subunit inactivated influenza vaccine. Each CDR3 protein is one row after TCRdb ran MiXCR on the RT-PCR reads. The repertoire includes 630,000 or so distinct CDR3 sequences, around a sixth of them detected once, and roughly 12% sits in the top ten. This specimen was PBMCs from blood, taken 12 days after vaccination. All receptors derive from a man between 50 and 59 years old who received an inactivated influenza vaccine.

The V gene is TRBV27, the J gene TRBJ1-5; D unresolved. V was cut by 6 bases and J by 4 bases, with 16 bases left in between. The CDR3 sequence is 15 residues long. Germline loops: CDR1 MNHEY, CDR2 SMNVEV (reference sequence). The CDR3 region has the DNA TGTGCCAGCAGGCCGACCGCCACGAAAAATCAGCCCCAGCATTTT. As protein: CASRPTATKNQPQHF.

In its sample, this clonotype was seen a few times. The chain is built from TRBV7-2 and TRBJ2-7; TRBD1 matches 10 bases. Per the germline V gene, CDR1 is SGHTA and CDR2 is FQGNSA. The CDR3 is made up of 15 amino acids. Trimming at V came to 5 bases and at J to 0 bases, leaving 4 bases not matched to a gene. The CDR3 protein is CASSDWTGGSYEQYF. As DNA, the CDR3 is TGTGCCAGCAGCGACTGGACAGGGGGCTCCTACGAGCAGTACTTC.

This clonotype was counted between two and nine times. The CDR3 sequence: CASSLAGHSSYNEQFF. The CDR3 DNA reads TGTGCCAGCAGCTTAGCGGGGCATAGCTCCTACAATGAGCAGTTCTTC. This rearrangement joins TRBV7-3 to TRBJ2-1; maybe TRBD2 (6 bases). CDR3 length equals 16 residues. The germline gives CDR1 SGHTA, CDR2 FQGTGA. The V end was cut by 2 bases, the J end by 0 bases, with 11 bases between.

This clonotype was counted a few times. This chain joins TRBV6-2 or TRBV6-3 and TRBJ2-2; D uncertain. CDR1 is MNHEY and CDR2 is SVGEGT in the germline V gene. V lost 1 base, J lost 4 bases, and 10 bases lay in between. This CDR3 is built from 15 residues. CDR3 nucleotides: TGTGCCAGCAGTTACTGGCTCGTCACCACCGGGGAGCTGTTTTTT. Its protein product is CASSYWLVTTGELFF.

This chain links TRBV5-1 with TRBJ1-2; 9 bases match TRBD1. CDR1 is SGHRS, CDR2 YFSETQ, per germline. Trimming removed 2 bases from V and 7 bases from J; junction bases left unmatched: 3. The CDR3 covers 13 residues. The CDR3 DNA sequence: TGCGCCAGCAGCTTTGACAGGGGGGCTGGCTACACCTTC. As protein: CASSFDRGAGYTF.

A few counts support this clonotype. The chain recombines TRBV3-1 with TRBJ1-5; maybe TRBD1 (5 bases). Germline V gene data show CDR1 as LGHDT and CDR2 as YNNKEL (reference sequence). The CDR3 has 14 residues. Trimming left V 3 bases short and J 6 bases short, with 12 bases between. The CDR3 DNA sequence: TGTGCCAGCAGCCAGGGGGTATGGTCTCAGCCCCAGCATTTT. Residues: CASSQGVWSQPQHF.

There are many counts of this clonotype. V gene TRBV2 combines with J gene TRBJ2-7; tentatively, D is TRBD2 (6 bases). The CDR3 contains 11 residues. Trimming cost V 11 bases and J 5 bases, with 13 bases left between them. Germline V CDR1 and CDR2: SNHLY, FYNNEI. The CDR3 DNA reads as TGTGCCGGAGGGGCCGGTCACGAGCAGTACTTC. This codes for CAGGAGHEQYF.

The chain carries TRBV4-1 and TRBJ1-1; possible D gene TRBD1, 5 bases. CDR1 and CDR2 (germline): MGHRA, YSYEKL. V was pared by 3 bases and J by 11 bases, with 28 bases between. This CDR3 spans 17 amino acids. In DNA, the CDR3 is TGCGCCAGCAGCCACGGAAGGGGTAAGGACACGTACCTTCCCGCTTTCTTT. As protein: CASSHGRGKDTYLPAFF.

This sequence joins TRBV5-6 and TRBJ2-1, with no clear D. Germline assignment: CDR1 SGHDT and CDR2 YYEEEE. V shed 4 bases and J shed 5 bases, with 16 bases lying between them. The CDR3 extends over 15 amino acids. CDR3: CASSPKESWDNEQFF. CDR3 bases: TGTGCCAGCAGCCCCAAGGAATCCTGGGACAATGAGCAGTTCTTC.

This clonotype came up a few times. The genes are TRBV11-2 and TRBJ2-1; 12 nucleotides agree with TRBD2. The V gene's germline CDR1 is SGHAT and CDR2 FQNNGV. J gave up 8 bases and V 3 bases, and 11 bases lay outside the gene matches. The CDR3 covers 17 residues. CDR3 sequence: CASSLGKTSGSLDEQFF. The CDR3 DNA follows: TGTGCCAGCAGCTTGGGCAAGACTAGCGGGAGTTTAGATGAGCAGTTCTTC. The variable domain in full, completed from reference TRBV11-2 and TRBJ2-1, reads EAGVAQSPRYKIIEKRQSVAFWCNPISGHATLYWYQQILGQGPKLLIQFQNNGVVDDSQLPKDRFSAERLKGVDSTLKIQPAKLEDSAVYLCASSLGKTSGSLDEQFFGPGTRLTVL.

A few counts support this clonotype. The chain carries TRBV7-3 and TRBJ2-2; D might be TRBD1 (5 bases). V was pared by 4 bases and J by 6 bases, with 15 bases between. The CDR3 runs 15 residues. CDR1 and CDR2 (germline): SGHTA, FQGTGA. CDR3: CASSWGPERAGELFF. The CDR3 DNA follows: TGTGCCAGCAGCTGGGGCCCCGAACGGGCCGGGGAGCTGTTTTTT. Full variable domain (missing parts from reference TRBV7-3 and TRBJ2-2): GAGVSQTPSNKVTEKGKYVELRCDPISGHTALYWYRQSLGQGPEFLIYFQGTGAADDSGLPNDRFFAVRPEGSVSTLKIQRTERGDSAVYLCASSWGPERAGELFFGEGSRLTVL.

The chain recombines TRBV20-1 with TRBJ2-7; D might be TRBD2 (5 bases). V lost 2 bases and J 0 bases, leaving 11 bases between the germline ends. The CDR3 is made up of 14 amino acids. Germline CDR1 is DFQATT and CDR2 is SNEGSKA (reference sequence). The CDR3 reads CSARRGHSSYEQYF. The CDR3 DNA follows: TGCAGTGCTAGACGCGGGCATAGCTCCTACGAGCAGTACTTC.

The rearrangement links TRBV9 to TRBJ2-1; unclear D gene. The CDR3 spans 14 residues. V was shortened by 3 bases and J by 8 bases, with 15 bases between the two germline ends. Germline V gene lookup returns CDR1 SGDLS and CDR2 YYNGEE. DNA of the CDR3: TGTGCCAGCAGCGGTGGTAGTAACCGGGATGAGCAGTTCTTC. Protein: CASSGGSNRDEQFF.

The rearrangement joins TRBV2 to TRBJ2-1; 14 bases fit TRBD2. Germline CDR1 is SNHLY and CDR2 is FYNNEI. The CDR3 sequence is 18 residues long. V shed 7 bases and J 5 bases; nucleotides not matched to a gene: 13. The CDR3 here is CASTPGLAGVFGNNEQFF. In DNA, the CDR3 is TGTGCCAGCACCCCGGGACTAGCGGGAGTATTTGGAAACAATGAGCAGTTCTTC. The entire variable domain, with the rest obtained from reference TRBV2 and TRBJ2-1, is as follows: EPEVTQTPSHQVTQMGQEVILRCVPISNHLYFYWYRQILGQKVEFLVSFYNNEISEKSEIFDDQFSVERPDGSNFTLKIRSTKLEDSAMYFCASTPGLAGVFGNNEQFFGPGTRLTVL.

The V gene is TRBV9, the J gene TRBJ1-3; D is unclear. CDR3 length: 13 residues. Germline loops: CDR1 SGDLS, CDR2 YYNGEE. V gave up 2 bases and J gave up 7 bases, with 10 bases separating them. In DNA, the CDR3 is TGTGCCAGCAGCGTCCCGCCCGGGAACACCATATATTTT. It yields the protein CASSVPPGNTIYF.

The genes are TRBV7-9 and TRBJ1-2; perhaps TRBD1 as D (6 bases). The CDR3 runs 17 residues. Germline V lookup: CDR1 SEHNR, CDR2 FQNEAQ (reference sequence). Deletions cut 7 bases from V and 5 bases from J, with 26 bases between. DNA of the CDR3: TGTGCCAGCATTAGAAGCCCCTCGCCTACAGGGCGGTATGGCTACACCTTC. Translation: CASIRSPSPTGRYGYTF.

This chain joins TRBV7-6 and TRBJ2-5; D might be TRBD2 (6 bases). The V gene lost 4 bases and the J gene lost 5 bases, with 20 bases spanning the gap. Germline V lookup: CDR1 SGHVS, CDR2 FNYEAQ. The CDR3 runs 16 residues. This CDR3 reads CASSYGDWIGRETQYF. CDR3 sequence (DNA): TGTGCCAGCAGCTACGGGGACTGGATCGGACGGGAGACCCAGTACTTC.